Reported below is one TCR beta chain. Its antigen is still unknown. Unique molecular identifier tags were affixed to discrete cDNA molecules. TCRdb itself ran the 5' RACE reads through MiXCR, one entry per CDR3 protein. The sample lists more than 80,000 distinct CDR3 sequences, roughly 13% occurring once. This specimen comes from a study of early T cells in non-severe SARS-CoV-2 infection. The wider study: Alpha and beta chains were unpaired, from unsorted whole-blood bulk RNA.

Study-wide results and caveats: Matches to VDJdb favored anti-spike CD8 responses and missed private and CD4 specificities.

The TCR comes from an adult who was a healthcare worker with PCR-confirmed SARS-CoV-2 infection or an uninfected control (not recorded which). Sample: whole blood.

DNA of the CDR3: TGTGCCAGCAGCCCAGGTGCGGGGGGCCCAGATACGCAGTATTTT. Translated, it gives CASSPGAGGPDTQYF. The chain is built from TRBV11-2 and TRBJ2-3; 8 positions match TRBD2. There are 15 residues in the CDR3. In germline, CDR1 is SGHAT, CDR2 FQNNGV. The V and J ends lost 5 bases and 4 bases, in that order; junction bases with no gene match: 8.